A selection of T cell receptor beta chains follows, all from one sample in a study of chronic HIV infection and antiretroviral therapy. TCRdb reprocessed the 5' RACE reads via MiXCR and lists one record per CDR3 protein. The data contain 30,000 to 35,000 distinct CDR3 sequences, more than 7.5% of them singletons. Sequenced sample: peripheral blood. The origin of the receptors is an adult who had HIV and had not received antiretroviral therapy, or was an uninfected healthy control (not recorded which). Each CDR3 is given with its conserved first and last residue. The D gene is left open where the match is weak. Not every row has a clone size; where given, it reads once, few, many or a size class.

>TRBJ2-1|TRBD1|many|TRBV29-1
TGCAGCTCGGGACAGGACTACAATGAGCAGTTCTTC
CSSGQDYNEQFF
>TRBJ2-1|NA|few|TRBV2
TGTGCCAGCAGTCAACAGGCGAACAATGAGCAGTTCTTC
CASSQQANNEQFF
>TRBJ2-4|TRBD2|many|TRBV20-1
TGCAGTGCTAGAGGGCTTGGGGGGGAGGCCAAAAACATTCAGTACTTC
CSARGLGGEAKNIQYF
>TRBJ2-3|TRBD2|few|TRBV27
TGTGCCAGCAGTTTGCTAGCGGGAGTGAAACCAGATACGCAGTATTTT
CASSLLAGVKPDTQYF
>TRBJ1-4|TRBD1|NA|TRBV20-1
TGCAGTGCTCGCCCGACAGGGTGGGCTAATGAAAAACTGTTTTTT
CSARPTGWANEKLFF
>TRBJ2-1|NA|NA|TRBV6-6
TGTGCCAGCAGTTCCTTCAGGGGAACCTACAATGAGCAGTTCTTC
CASSSFRGTYNEQFF
>TRBJ2-7|NA|few|TRBV12-3/TRBV12-4
TGTGCCAGCAGAATCGGGGGAACCGCTGCCAACGAGCAGTACTTC
CASRIGGTAANEQYF
>TRBJ2-3|TRBD2|few|TRBV7-2
TGTGCCAGCAGCCGGACTAGCGGGAGGTCGACAGATACGCAGTATTTT
CASSRTSGRSTDTQYF
>TRBJ1-1|TRBD1|many|TRBV20-1
TGCAGTGCTCGGCCTATGGACAGGGACACTGAAGCTTTCTTT
CSARPMDRDTEAFF
>TRBJ1-5|NA|many|TRBV20-1
TGCAGTGCTAGAGAAGACGATTCGCTCAATCAGCCCCAGCATTTT
CSAREDDSLNQPQHF
>TRBJ2-7|NA|many|TRBV3-1
TGTGCCAGCCGCCAGGGGCGGGAGCAGTACTTC
CASRQGREQYF
>TRBJ1-6|NA|NA|TRBV9
TGTGCCAGCAGCCCAGCGAGCTCCTATAATTCACCCCTCCACTTT
CASSPASSYNSPLHF